Reported below is one TCR beta chain. TCRdb keeps only in-frame clones here, not all; method: immunoSEQ multiplex PCR. The sample lists some 640,000 clones; more than 80% were seen once. The V gene lost 5 bases and the J gene lost 8 bases, with 12 bases spanning the gap. The CDR3 is 13 amino acids. CDR1 is KGHSH, CDR2 LQKENI, per germline. The sample is drawn from a study of Ad26.COV2.S vaccination and SARS-CoV-2 variants. The treatment: 19 received Ad26.COV2.S at low or high dose, single or two shots; several received placebo; per-sample allocation not given. The investigators took samples on day 63 after the first vaccine or placebo injection. Vaccination employed an Ad26 vector expressing the Wuhan-strain SARS-CoV-2 spike.

The chain carries TRBV18 and TRBJ1-4; D is undetermined. The sample was peripheral blood, taken in a trial of Ad26.COV2.S vaccine versus placebo. The sequence derives from a person between 18 and 65 years old who received the Ad26.COV2.S COVID-19 vaccine or a placebo. CDR3 amino acids: CASSRGVGEKLFF. In DNA, the CDR3 is TGTGCCAGCTCAAGAGGAGTTGGGGAAAAACTGTTTTTT.